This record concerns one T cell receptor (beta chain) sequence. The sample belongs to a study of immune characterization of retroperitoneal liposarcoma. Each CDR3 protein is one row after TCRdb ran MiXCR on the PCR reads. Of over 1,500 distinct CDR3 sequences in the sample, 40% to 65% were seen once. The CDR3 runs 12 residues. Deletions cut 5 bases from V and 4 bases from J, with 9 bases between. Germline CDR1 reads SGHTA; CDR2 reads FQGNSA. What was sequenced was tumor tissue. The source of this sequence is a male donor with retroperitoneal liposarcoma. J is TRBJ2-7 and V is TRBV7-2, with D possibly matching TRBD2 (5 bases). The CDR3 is CASSPTSYEQYF. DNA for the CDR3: TGTGCCAGCAGCCCTACTAGTTACGAGCAGTACTTC.